These T cell receptor beta chains were read from a single sample in a study of shared clonotypes between healthy human individuals. Generated by immunoSEQ multiplex PCR, the TCRdb table keeps only in-frame clones and is missing some. The sample includes about 590,000 clones, around 95% seen only once; the top ten take 0.11%. What was sequenced was naive CD8+ T cells sorted from blood. Receptors originate from a woman aged 25-40 years in good health. CDR3s include the opening cysteine and the closing phenylalanine or tryptophan. Each record gives: V gene, clone size, J gene, D gene, CDR3 DNA, CDR3 protein. D genes are given only for firm matches. Clone sizes are given selectively: once, few, many, or a class where the clone is expanded.

>TRBV2|.|TRBJ2-1|.
TGTGCGAGAACGGGGGACGAGCAGTTCTTC
CARTGDEQFF
>TRBV2|.|TRBJ1-3|.
TGTGCCAGCTTGGCGACCTTCTCTGGAAACACCATATATTTT
CASLATFSGNTIYF
>TRBV29-1|.|TRBJ2-1|.
TGCAGCGTTGAAGTTACAGGGTTCGGGTTGTCGGATGAGCAGTTCTTC
CSVEVTGFGLSDEQFF
>TRBV4-1|.|TRBJ1-4|.
TGCGCCAGCAGCCCGACCGGGTGGGGTGCGGATGAAAAACTGTTTTTT
CASSPTGWGADEKLFF
>TRBV30|.|TRBJ1-1|.
TGTGCCTGGAGTCGAGTGAACACTGAAGCTTTCTTT
CAWSRVNTEAFF
>TRBV9|.|TRBJ2-7|.
TGTGCCAGCAGCCCGCGGCGGGACCCAGACTACGAGCAGTACTTC
CASSPRRDPDYEQYF
>TRBV6-5|.|TRBJ2-7|TRBD2
TGTGCCAGCAGTTATACTAGCGGGGCTTACGAGCAGTACTTC
CASSYTSGAYEQYF
>TRBV10-2|.|TRBJ2-7|.
TGCGCCAGCAGTGAGAATCTGGGCGTCCACGAGCAGTACTTC
CASSENLGVHEQYF
>TRBV6-5|once|TRBJ2-5|.
TGTGCCAGCAGTTACGAACAGGGACTCCAAGAGACCCAGTACTTC
CASSYEQGLQETQYF
>TRBV5-6|.|TRBJ2-1|.
TGTGCCAGCAGCTTGCCGTCAGGGCATGAGCAGTTCTTC
CASSLPSGHEQFF
>TRBV28|.|TRBJ2-1|TRBD2
TGTGCCAGCAGTTTACTAGCGGGCTCCAATGAGCAGTTCTTC
CASSLLAGSNEQFF
>TRBV4-2|.|TRBJ2-7|.
TGTGCCAGCAGCCAAGATGAGGAGAGCTCCTACGAGCAGTACTTC
CASSQDEESSYEQYF
>TRBV27|.|TRBJ2-7|TRBD2
TGTGCCAGCAGTCTAGGACTAGCGGGGGGCTACGAGCAGTACTTC
CASSLGLAGGYEQYF
>TRBV27|.|TRBJ2-7|TRBD2
TGTGCCAGCAGTTCGAGGACTAGCGGGAGGTTCGCCTACGAGCAGTACTTC
CASSSRTSGRFAYEQYF
>TRBV19|.|TRBJ1-1|.
TGTGCCAGTAGTCAGGGCGGCACTGAAGCTTTCTTT
CASSQGGTEAFF
>TRBV7-3|.|TRBJ2-5|.
TGTGCCAGCAGCCCCGGGACTGAAAGGTCAGAGACCCAGTACTTC
CASSPGTERSETQYF
>TRBV2|.|TRBJ1-5|TRBD1
TGTGCCAGCAGTGTCGGGACAGGTAGCAATCAGCCCCAGCATTTT
CASSVGTGSNQPQHF
>TRBV9|.|TRBJ1-3|.
TGTGCCAGCAGCGCCTTGGGCAACACCATATATTTT
CASSALGNTIYF
>TRBV27|.|TRBJ2-2|TRBD2
TGTGCCAGCAGGTTACTAGCGGTCGGGACCGGGGAGCTGTTTTTT
CASRLLAVGTGELFF
>TRBV7-9|.|TRBJ2-1|TRBD2
TGTGCCAGCAACCTGCCCGGTAGCGGGAGTACACATGAGCAGTTCTTC
CASNLPGSGSTHEQFF
>TRBV12-5|.|TRBJ2-2|.
TGTGCTAGTGGTTTGGTACTTCAGAACACCGGGGAGCTGTTTTTT
CASGLVLQNTGELFF
>TRBV27|.|TRBJ2-7|TRBD2
TGTGCCAGCAGTTTATTGGGCGGGAGTATTTACGAGCAGTACTTC
CASSLLGGSIYEQYF
>TRBV19|.|TRBJ1-2|TRBD1
TGTGCCAGCGACACAGGGGGCGCCGATGGCTACACCTTC
CASDTGGADGYTF
>TRBV14|.|TRBJ2-1|.
TGTGCCAGCAGCCGAGCCACAGACAATGAGCAGTTCTTC
CASSRATDNEQFF